The 14 T cell receptor beta chains given below trace back to one sample, sequenced in a study of cytomegalovirus exposure and HLA in healthy donors. The assay was immunoSEQ multiplex PCR, and TCRdb's table has in-frame clones only and misses some. Of around 190,000 clones in the sample, around nine tenths were seen once. Sequenced input: PBMCs. All receptors derive from a man between 25 and 39 years old in good health and CMV-seropositive.

The chain employs TRBV4-1 and TRBJ2-1; TRBD2 matches at 8 bases. This CDR3 has 16 amino acids. Germline V lookup: CDR1 MGHRA, CDR2 YSYEKL. V gave up 6 bases and J gave up 0 bases; unmatched junction bases: 7. The CDR3 here is CASRRTSGSSYNEQFF. The CDR3, as DNA: TGCGCCAGCAGACGCACTAGCGGCAGCTCCTACAATGAGCAGTTCTTC.

V and J are TRBV29-1 and TRBJ2-1; possible D gene TRBD2, 5 bases. CDR1 and CDR2 (germline): SQVTM, ANQGSEA. The CDR3 totals 15 residues. Trimming took 1 base from V and 3 from J, leaving 13 bases between them. CDR3 nucleotides: TGCAGCGTTGAAGGAGTGGAGGCCCTCTACAATGAGCAGTTCTTC. Its translation: CSVEGVEALYNEQFF.

Only one count was recorded for this clone. The chain employs TRBV5-4 and TRBJ2-3; possibly TRBD1 for D (10 bases). The CDR3 runs to 17 residues. V lost 3 bases and J 6 bases, leaving 23 bases between the germline ends. Germline V gene lookup returns CDR1 SGHNT and CDR2 YYREEE (reference sequence). In nucleotides, the CDR3 is TGTGCCAGCAGCTCCATTAGCGGGGGACAGGGGTACGATACGCAGTATTTT. This gives the protein CASSSISGGQGYDTQYF.

The CDR3 loop is CASSYRTSSTDTQYF. The CDR3 coding sequence is TGTGCCAGCAGCTACCGGACATCAAGCACAGATACGCAGTATTTT. This rearrangement joins TRBV11-3 to TRBJ2-3; D is possibly TRBD1 (5 bases). Germline CDR1 and CDR2: SGHNT and YENEEA. V was shortened by 4 bases and J by 0 bases, with 11 bases between the two germline ends. The CDR3 contains 15 residues.

The chain combines TRBV30 with TRBJ1-3, with D perhaps TRBD1 (6 bases). Per germline, CDR1 GTSNPN and CDR2 SVGIG (reference sequence). There are 15 residues in the CDR3. V lost 5 bases and J 2 bases, leaving 16 bases between the germline ends. CDR3 in amino acids: CAWGSDSPAGNTIYF. CDR3 sequence (DNA): TGTGCCTGGGGATCGGACAGCCCGGCTGGAAACACCATATATTTT.

The gene calls are TRBV4-2 and TRBJ1-5; TRBD1 agrees at 9 bases. Germline loops: CDR1 LGHNA, CDR2 YNFKEQ. V shed 3 bases and J 5 bases; nucleotides not matched to a gene: 5. The CDR3 totals 15 residues. The CDR3: CASSQDRTGDQPQHF. The CDR3, as DNA: TGTGCCAGCAGCCAGGACCGGACAGGGGATCAGCCCCAGCATTTT.

The chain joins TRBV5-8 to TRBJ2-7, with 9 bases lining up with TRBD1. CDR1 SGHTS and CDR2 YDEGEE come from the germline V gene. The V and J ends lost 7 bases and 3 bases, in that order; junction bases with no gene match: 11. CDR3 length: 15 residues. The CDR3 protein is CASSPGTGRIYEQYF. CDR3 nucleotide sequence: TGTGCCAGCTCACCCGGGACAGGGAGAATCTACGAGCAGTACTTC.

The chain links TRBV7-9 to TRBJ1-1; 7 bases map to TRBD1. From germline, CDR1 is SEHNR and CDR2 FQNEAQ (reference sequence). The CDR3 extends over 15 amino acids. The ends lost 0 bases at V and 4 bases at J; junction bases unmatched: 5. The CDR3 spells CASSLAVQGPTEAFF. Written as DNA, the CDR3 is TGTGCCAGCAGCTTAGCGGTACAGGGGCCCACTGAAGCTTTCTTT. Full variable domain (rest looked up from reference TRBV7-9 and TRBJ1-1): DTGVSQNPRHKITKRGQNVTFRCDPISEHNRLYWYRQTLGQGPEFLTYFQNEAQLEKSRLLSDRFSAERPKGSFSTLEIQRTEQGDSAMYLCASSLAVQGPTEAFFGQGTRLTVV.

This sequence joins TRBV4-1 and TRBJ2-5; 7 bases agree with TRBD2. From germline, CDR1 is MGHRA and CDR2 YSYEKL. The CDR3 has 14 residues. The trim removed 4 bases at V and 1 base at J, leaving 3 bases unmatched. The CDR3 is CASSPGGSQETQYF. DNA for the CDR3: TGCGCCAGCAGCCCCGGGGGGAGCCAAGAGACCCAGTACTTC.

The chain has TRBV27 and TRBJ2-3; possibly TRBD2 for D (6 bases). This CDR3 region has 16 residues. The ends were cut back, 5 bases at V and 6 bases at J, with 21 bases in the middle. Germline V gene sequence: CDR1 MNHEY, CDR2 SMNVEV (reference sequence). The CDR3 region is CASSNRSPAAGDTQYF. The CDR3 DNA follows: TGTGCCAGCAGTAATAGGTCCCCTGCGGCGGGGGATACGCAGTATTTT.

V is TRBV19 and J is TRBJ1-1; the D gene is possibly TRBD1 (6 bases). The V gene lost 3 bases and the J gene lost 4 bases, with 15 bases spanning the gap. In germline, CDR1 is LNHDA, CDR2 SQIVND (reference sequence). The CDR3 spans 15 residues. CDR3 region: CASSIVGGDGTEAFF. Written as DNA, the CDR3 is TGTGCCAGTAGTATCGTGGGGGGCGACGGCACTGAAGCTTTCTTT.

The chain has TRBV7-6 and TRBJ2-5; D is perhaps TRBD1 (5 bases). Trimming took 5 bases from V and 1 from J, leaving 20 bases between them. Germline V gives CDR1 SGHVS, CDR2 FNYEAQ. The CDR3 length is 17 residues. CDR3 in amino acids: CASSKLVADTIQETQYF. In DNA, the CDR3 is TGTGCCAGCAGCAAATTAGTTGCGGACACGATCCAAGAGACCCAGTACTTC. The full variable domain, rest sourced from reference TRBV7-6 and TRBJ2-5, is GAGVSQSPRYKVTKRGQDVALRCDPISGHVSLYWYRQALGQGPEFLTYFNYEAQQDKSGLPNDRFSAERPEGSISTLTIQRTEQRDSAMYRCASSKLVADTIQETQYFGPGTRLLVL.

The rearrangement uses TRBV7-9 and TRBJ2-5, with D unresolved. Deletions cut 5 bases from V and 3 bases from J, with 4 bases between. CDR3 length: 11 residues. The germline CDR1 and CDR2 sequences are SEHNR and FQNEAQ (reference sequence). Here the CDR3 reads CASSREETQYF. The CDR3 DNA is TGTGCCAGCAGCCGTGAAGAGACCCAGTACTTC.

The chain couples TRBV5-1 to TRBJ2-3, with 7 bases identical to TRBD2. Per the germline V gene, CDR1 is SGHRS and CDR2 is YFSETQ. With V trimmed by 0 bases and J by 0 bases, 10 bases remained unmatched. The CDR3 has 18 amino acids. The CDR3 DNA is TGCGCCAGCAGCTTGGCCGAGCGGGGCTCCTCAAGCACAGATACGCAGTATTTT. Translation gives CASSLAERGSSSTDTQYF.